The rows below give T cell receptor beta chains drawn from one sample of a study of identical twins. Via MiXCR, TCRdb re-called the 5' RACE reads, giving one row per CDR3 protein. The profile shows 240,000 or so distinct CDR3 sequences, roughly 7% of them singletons. Another study also made use of these data, one on yellow fever vaccine responses in identical twins.

Material for sequencing was memory (CD45RO+) T cells sorted from blood. The receptors originated from a woman under 30 in good health. The CDR3 runs from the conserved cysteine through the conserved F or W. The D gene is left open where the match is weak. A row's size may be missing; if present it is once, few, many or a size class.

v_gene	j_gene	abundance	d_gene	CDR3aa	CDR3nt
TRBV20-1	TRBJ1-6	.	TRBD1	CSAPGQNSYNSPLHF	TGCAGTGCGCCGGGACAGAACTCCTATAATTCACCCCTCCACTTT
TRBV10-2	TRBJ2-3	many	TRBD2	CASTIGGGGTDTQYF	TGCGCCAGCACCATTGGCGGGGGGGGCACAGATACGCAGTATTTT
TRBV20-1	TRBJ2-6	.	.	CSATSEGPSSGANVLTF	TGCAGTGCGACGTCGGAGGGTCCTAGCTCTGGGGCCAACGTCCTGACTTTC
TRBV10-2	TRBJ2-7	few	TRBD2	CASSESFTSGIYEQYF	TGCGCCAGCAGTGAGTCGTTTACTAGCGGGATATACGAGCAGTACTTC
TRBV12-3/TRBV12-4	TRBJ1-1	many	.	CASTFTRDTEAFF	TGTGCCAGCACCTTTACCAGGGACACTGAAGCTTTCTTT
TRBV6-5	TRBJ2-1	many	.	CASSYSKKNSYNEQFF	TGTGCCAGCAGTTACTCAAAGAAGAACAGCTACAATGAGCAGTTCTTC
TRBV27	TRBJ2-7	many	TRBD1	CASRRQGDFYEQYF	TGTGCCAGCAGGAGACAGGGTGACTTCTACGAGCAGTACTTC
TRBV10-3	TRBJ2-1	many	.	CAISELTTGNEQFF	TGTGCCATCAGTGAGTTGACTACGGGCAATGAGCAGTTCTTC
TRBV19	TRBJ2-1	few	.	CASARVSKNNEQFF	TGTGCCAGTGCAAGGGTATCCAAAAACAATGAGCAGTTCTTC
TRBV14	TRBJ2-2	.	.	CASSQWGSTAGELFF	TGTGCCAGCAGCCAGTGGGGCTCTACCGCCGGGGAGCTGTTTTTT
TRBV29-1	TRBJ2-1	few	TRBD2	CSGEGLGSLNEQFF	TGCAGCGGTGAGGGACTAGGCAGTCTCAATGAGCAGTTCTTC
TRBV12-3/TRBV12-4	TRBJ1-1	many	.	CASSLGLNTEAFF	TGTGCCAGCAGCTTGGGGCTGAACACTGAAGCTTTCTTT
TRBV6-5	TRBJ2-1	.	.	CASSYSGQGTYNEQFF	TGTGCCAGCAGTTACTCGGGGCAGGGGACCTACAATGAGCAGTTCTTC
TRBV5-1	TRBJ2-5	many	.	CASSRLGGETQYF	TGCGCCAGCAGCCGCCTGGGTGGAGAGACCCAGTACTTC
TRBV29-1	TRBJ2-5	.	.	CSVTLGGGVKETQYF	TGCAGCGTCACCCTGGGAGGGGGGGTGAAAGAGACCCAGTACTTC
TRBV10-3	TRBJ1-1	.	.	CAISDGPNTEAFF	TGTGCCATCAGTGATGGACCGAACACTGAAGCTTTCTTT
TRBV7-8	TRBJ2-1	few	.	CASSPITGWGNEQFF	TGTGCCAGCAGCCCGATTACGGGATGGGGCAATGAGCAGTTCTTC
TRBV20-1	TRBJ2-5	many	TRBD2	CSAGLAGAVEETQYF	TGCAGTGCCGGACTAGCGGGAGCAGTCGAAGAGACCCAGTACTTC
TRBV12-3/TRBV12-4	TRBJ1-5	few	.	CASTTGTDDQPQHF	TGTGCCAGCACTACCGGGACGGATGATCAGCCCCAGCATTTT
TRBV6-5	TRBJ1-2	few	TRBD1	CASSYSGTAYGYTF	TGTGCCAGCAGTTACTCAGGGACAGCTTATGGCTACACCTTC
TRBV5-1	TRBJ2-5	few	.	CASSLWGKQETQYF	TGCGCCAGCAGCTTATGGGGAAAACAAGAGACCCAGTACTTC
TRBV5-1	TRBJ2-1	.	TRBD2	CASRSGGANPYNEQFF	TGCGCCAGCAGGAGCGGGGGGGCCAACCCCTACAATGAGCAGTTCTTC
TRBV5-1	TRBJ1-2	many	TRBD1	CASSSGQGMSGYTF	TGCGCCAGCAGCTCGGGACAGGGAATGAGTGGCTACACCTTC
TRBV3-1	TRBJ2-5	few	.	CASSRGWSGETQYF	TGTGCCAGCTCCCGCGGGTGGTCGGGGGAGACCCAGTACTTC
TRBV27	TRBJ2-3	many	.	CASSLSRADTQYF	TGTGCCAGCAGTTTATCGAGGGCAGATACGCAGTATTTT
TRBV9	TRBJ2-3	.	TRBD2	CASSSFGLAATDTQYF	TGTGCCAGCAGCTCATTCGGACTAGCGGCCACAGATACGCAGTATTTT
TRBV5-1	TRBJ2-7	.	TRBD2	CASSWGLAGLDEQYF	TGCGCCAGCAGCTGGGGACTAGCGGGTTTGGACGAGCAGTACTTC
TRBV7-2	TRBJ1-2	many	.	CASSLEGHHGYTF	TGTGCCAGCAGCTTAGAGGGACACCATGGCTACACCTTC
TRBV5-1	TRBJ2-6	few	.	CASSTPADSGANVLTF	TGCGCCAGCAGTACACCGGCGGACTCTGGGGCCAACGTCCTGACTTTC
TRBV6-1	TRBJ2-5	few	TRBD2	CASQPGTSGRETQYF	TGTGCCAGCCAGCCAGGTACTAGCGGGAGAGAGACCCAGTACTTC
TRBV7-8	TRBJ2-7	many	TRBD2	CASSLGGGSSYEQYF	TGTGCCAGCAGCTTAGGTGGCGGGAGCTCCTACGAGCAGTACTTC
TRBV10-1	TRBJ2-1	few	TRBD2	CASSERLAGGEQFF	TGCGCCAGCAGTGAGAGGCTAGCGGGAGGTGAGCAGTTCTTC
TRBV6-1	TRBJ2-1	many	TRBD1	CASSEAGTGFYNEQFF	TGTGCCAGCAGTGAGGCCGGGACAGGTTTTTACAATGAGCAGTTCTTC
TRBV7-6	TRBJ2-3	.	.	CASSLIPDTQYF	TGTGCCAGCAGCCTTATTCCAGATACGCAGTATTTT
TRBV12-3/TRBV12-4	TRBJ2-3	many	.	CASSSHTDTQYF	TGTGCCAGCAGCTCACACACAGATACGCAGTATTTT
TRBV6-2/TRBV6-3	TRBJ1-2	few	TRBD1	CASGTGVTRLYGYTF	TGTGCCAGCGGGACAGGGGTAACGAGACTATATGGCTACACCTTC
TRBV6-5	TRBJ2-3	.	.	CASKSGTDTQYF	TGTGCCAGCAAGAGCGGGACAGATACGCAGTATTTT
TRBV7-9	TRBJ2-2	.	.	CASSSQGETGELFF	TGTGCCAGCAGCTCACAGGGAGAAACCGGGGAGCTGTTTTTT
TRBV12-3/TRBV12-4	TRBJ1-2	many	.	CASSLGAYGYTF	TGTGCCAGCAGTCTGGGGGCTTATGGCTACACCTTC
TRBV15	TRBJ2-7	.	TRBD2	CATSNRAGGREQYF	TGTGCCACCAGCAATCGAGCGGGGGGGAGAGAGCAGTACTTC
TRBV14	TRBJ1-6	.	.	CASSQGRNYNSPLHF	TGTGCCAGCAGCCAAGGTCGGAACTATAATTCACCCCTCCACTTT
TRBV28	TRBJ2-3	few	TRBD2	CASKVRSGRAVSTDTQYF	TGTGCCAGCAAGGTTCGGAGCGGGAGGGCCGTTAGCACAGATACGCAGTATTTT
TRBV12-3/TRBV12-4	TRBJ2-7	.	.	CASSLEYTRVDEQYF	TGTGCCAGCAGTTTAGAGTATACAAGAGTGGACGAGCAGTACTTC
TRBV12-3/TRBV12-4	TRBJ1-6	many	.	CASSPGAGLSSPLHF	TGTGCCAGCAGTCCGGGGGCAGGGTTGAGTTCACCCCTCCACTTT
TRBV12-5	TRBJ2-3	few	.	CASGPPATDTQYF	TGTGCTAGTGGACCACCAGCCACAGATACGCAGTATTTT
TRBV10-1	TRBJ2-3	.	TRBD1	CASSESGTVVNTQYF	TGCGCCAGCAGTGAGTCCGGGACAGTCGTAAATACGCAGTATTTT
TRBV6-1	TRBJ1-5	many	.	CASSEAGSNQPQHF	TGTGCCAGCAGTGAAGCAGGGAGCAATCAGCCCCAGCATTTT
TRBV27	TRBJ1-1	.	TRBD1	CASSLLSRGTVNTEAFF	TGTGCCAGCAGTTTATTATCGAGGGGGACAGTGAACACTGAAGCTTTCTTT
TRBV9	TRBJ2-1	few	.	CASSVGVSGLDEQFF	TGTGCCAGCAGCGTAGGGGTTAGCGGTCTCGATGAGCAGTTCTTC
TRBV20-1	TRBJ1-1	few	.	CSAKADGMNTEAFF	TGCAGTGCTAAAGCCGACGGTATGAACACTGAAGCTTTCTTT
TRBV9	TRBJ2-2	many	.	CASGGNANTGELFF	TGTGCCAGCGGCGGGAATGCGAACACCGGGGAGCTGTTTTTT
TRBV3-1	TRBJ1-1	many	.	CASSQAGLGTEAFF	TGTGCCAGCAGCCAAGCAGGGTTAGGGACTGAAGCTTTCTTT
TRBV6-4	TRBJ2-3	few	TRBD2	CASSDSAGGPDTQYF	TGTGCCAGCAGTGACTCTGCGGGGGGCCCCGATACGCAGTATTTT
TRBV28	TRBJ2-1	.	TRBD1	CASSRPWDRVNNEQFF	TGTGCCAGCAGTCGCCCCTGGGACAGGGTCAACAATGAGCAGTTCTTC
TRBV11-3	TRBJ2-7	many	TRBD2	CASSLRLAPYEQYF	TGTGCCAGCAGCTTGAGACTAGCGCCCTACGAGCAGTACTTC
TRBV10-3	TRBJ2-5	many	TRBD2	CAISEGRQTSGGTGTQYF	TGTGCCATCAGTGAGGGCCGGCAGACTAGCGGGGGTACAGGGACCCAGTACTTC